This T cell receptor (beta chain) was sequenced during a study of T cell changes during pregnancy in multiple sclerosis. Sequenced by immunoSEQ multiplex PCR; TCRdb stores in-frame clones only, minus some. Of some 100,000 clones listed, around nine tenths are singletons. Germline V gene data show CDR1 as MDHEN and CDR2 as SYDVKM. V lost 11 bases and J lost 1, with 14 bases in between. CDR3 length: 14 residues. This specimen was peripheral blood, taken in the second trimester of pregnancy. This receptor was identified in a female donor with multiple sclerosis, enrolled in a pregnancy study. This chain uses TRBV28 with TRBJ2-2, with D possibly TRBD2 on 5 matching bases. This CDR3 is CAARRSGNTGELFF. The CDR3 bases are TGTGCCGCTCGGCGGAGCGGGAACACCGGGGAGCTGTTTTTT.